Listed here are 27 T cell receptor beta chains from one sample, sequenced in a study of T cells in localized non-small cell lung cancer. Assay: immunoSEQ multiplex PCR; the TCRdb copy retains only in-frame clones and omits some. Of around 34,000 clones in the sample, just over 90% were seen once. The sequencing used peripheral blood, collected before any cancer treatment. The origin of the receptors is a female donor of 60 years or more with stage I lung adenocarcinoma.

Only one count was recorded for this clone. The chain couples TRBV4-3 to TRBJ1-5, with 10 bases aligning to TRBD1. CDR1 is LGHNA and CDR2 is YSLEER in the germline V gene. This CDR3 has 17 amino acids. Germline trimming cut 1 base from V and 7 bases from J; bases unmatched to any gene: 10. The CDR3 spells CASSQAMTGGRKQPQHF. The CDR3 bases are TGCGCCAGCAGCCAAGCTATGACAGGGGGCAGGAAACAGCCCCAGCATTTT.

With respect to this clone: The sample contains more than one DNA sequence encoding this CDR3. V is TRBV18 and J is TRBJ1-1, with D maybe TRBD1 (5 bases). The V end was cut by 2 bases, the J end by 6 bases, with 13 bases between. Germline V gene sequence: CDR1 KGHSH, CDR2 LQKENI. This CDR3 has 14 residues. DNA for the CDR3: TGTGCCAGCTCACCAACTAGGGGCAAGGCTGAAGCTTTCTTT. It is translated as CASSPTRGKAEAFF.

The chain joins TRBV28 to TRBJ1-2; 8 nucleotides line up with TRBD1. The junction had 6 bases not matched to a gene; V was cut back by 5 bases and J by 7 bases. CDR3 length equals 13 residues. The germline gives CDR1 MDHEN, CDR2 SYDVKM. In nucleotides, the CDR3 is TGTGCCAGCAGTCGGACAGGGATTGGTGGCTACACCTTC. Translated: CASSRTGIGGYTF.

The chain employs TRBV11-3 and TRBJ1-1, with D possibly being TRBD1 (6 bases). Trimming shortened V by 5 bases and J by 4 bases, and 14 bases separated the two germline ends. Germline V gene data show CDR1 as SGHNT and CDR2 as YENEEA. There are 14 residues in the CDR3. CDR3 nucleotides: TGTGCCAGCAGCCCCAGACAGGCGGCCACTGAAGCTTTCTTT. Its protein product is CASSPRQAATEAFF.

The V call is TRBV6-6, the J call TRBJ1-1; 9 bases are shared with TRBD1. V gave up 5 bases and J gave up 1 base; unmatched junction bases: 5. CDR1 is MNHNY and CDR2 is SVGAGI in the germline V gene (reference sequence). The CDR3 is made up of 15 amino acids. CDR3 region: CASSTGGGGNTEAFF. The CDR3 bases are TGTGCCAGCAGTACAGGGGGCGGGGGGAACACTGAAGCTTTCTTT.

The chain recombines TRBV19 with TRBJ1-1; the match to TRBD1 covers 8 bases. The CDR3 loop spans 14 amino acids. CDR1 is LNHDA, CDR2 SQIVND, per germline (reference sequence). The V segment lost 9 bases and the J segment 5 bases; nucleotides outside the gene matches: 11. Here the CDR3 reads CASAPDRGGTEAFF. In DNA, the CDR3 is TGTGCCAGCGCCCCCGACAGGGGTGGAACTGAAGCTTTCTTT.

The chain is built from TRBV7-2 and TRBJ2-1, with 10 bases lining up with TRBD2. V shed 6 bases, J shed 6 bases, and the junction held 8 bases outside the gene matches. Germline CDR1 and CDR2: SGHTA and FQGNSA. CDR3 size: 15 residues. CDR3 nucleotides: TGTGCCAGCAGTCGCAGCGGGGGGGCCGCCAATGAGCAGTTCTTC. Encoded protein: CASSRSGGAANEQFF.

This chain links TRBV6-5 with TRBJ1-2, with D possibly being TRBD1 (6 bases). From germline, CDR1 is MNHEY and CDR2 SVGAGI. The CDR3 has 13 residues. V was shortened by 6 bases and J by 8 bases, with 16 bases between the two germline ends. DNA of the CDR3: TGTGCCAGCAGAGGGGGATACGGGATAGGCTACACCTTC. Translated, it gives CASRGGYGIGYTF.

For the CDR3, the DNA is TGTGCCAGCAGCTCCCGACAGGGGGGGGAGACCCAGTACTTC. Protein product: CASSSRQGGETQYF. The chain employs TRBV21-1 and TRBJ2-5; TRBD1 is the table's D call and was not checked against the DNA. TRBV21-1 is a documented pseudogene. The CDR3 covers 14 residues.

The V and J genes are TRBV7-9 and TRBJ2-5; 8 bases align to TRBD2. The germline V gene has CDR1 SEHNR and CDR2 FQNEAQ (reference sequence). The CDR3 runs 16 residues. The junction had 10 bases not matched to a gene; V was cut back by 5 bases and J by 2 bases. CDR3: CASSPELAGTQETQYF. In DNA form, the CDR3 reads TGTGCCAGCAGCCCAGAGCTAGCGGGTACACAAGAGACCCAGTACTTC. Complete variable domain (other parts from reference TRBV7-9 and TRBJ2-5): DTGVSQNPRHKITKRGQNVTFRCDPISEHNRLYWYRQTLGQGPEFLTYFQNEAQLEKSRLLSDRFSAERPKGSFSTLEIQRTEQGDSAMYLCASSPELAGTQETQYFGPGTRLLVL.

This chain joins TRBV28 and TRBJ2-2; 7 bases agree with TRBD2. The ends lost 7 bases at V and 8 bases at J; junction bases unmatched: 19. Germline CDR1 MDHEN, CDR2 SYDVKM. The CDR3 spans 17 residues. The CDR3 here is CASNPYPSGGISGELFF. CDR3 DNA: TGTGCCAGCAATCCTTACCCCTCGGGAGGCATAAGTGGGGAGCTGTTTTTT.

The chain combines TRBV28 with TRBJ2-7, with D perhaps assigned TRBD1 or TRBD2 (6 bases each). CDR1 and CDR2 from the germline V gene are MDHEN and SYDVKM. This CDR3 is built from 14 residues. Between the trimmed V and J ends, which lost 2 bases and 4 bases, there was a span of 12 bases. The CDR3: CASSLTGAGYEQYF. CDR3 coding DNA: TGTGCCAGCAGTTTAACGGGGGCAGGGTACGAGCAGTACTTC.

The V gene is TRBV21-1, the J gene TRBJ2-7; TRBD1 reflects the table's D call only, with no check against the DNA. TRBV21-1 is flagged as a pseudogene. The CDR3 has 17 amino acids. CDR3 coding DNA: TGTGCCAGCAGCAAAGAAGGTTTCAGGGGGTTTTCCTACGAGCAGTACGTC. Translation gives CASSKEGFRGFSYEQYV.

The sample holds one count of this clone. The chain couples TRBV9 to TRBJ2-5; a weak D match, TRBD1 (5 bases). Germline lookup yields CDR1 SGDLS and CDR2 YYNGEE. CDR3 length: 14 amino acids. Trimming cost V 1 base and J 2 bases, with 9 bases left between them. CDR3 nucleotide sequence: TGTGCCAGCAGCGTAAGGGCAGGGCAAGAGACCCAGTACTTC. Its translation: CASSVRAGQETQYF.

The V call is TRBV6-6, the J call TRBJ2-5; the D call may be TRBD1 or TRBD2 (6 bases each). The V and J ends lost 4 bases and 4 bases respectively, with 16 bases between them. Per the germline V gene, CDR1 is MNHNY and CDR2 is SVGAGI (reference sequence). The CDR3 extends over 15 amino acids. CDR3 residues: CASSSPTGALETQYF. Written as DNA, the CDR3 is TGTGCCAGCAGTTCCCCCACGGGGGCTCTAGAGACCCAGTACTTC.

A single count supports this clone. The chain has TRBV19 and TRBJ1-2; tentatively, D is TRBD1 (6 bases). Trimming pared 7 bases from V and 2 bases from J, leaving 11 bases between. CDR1 LNHDA and CDR2 SQIVND come from the germline V gene (reference sequence). This CDR3 spans 13 amino acids. The CDR3 coding sequence is TGTGCCAGTAAAAGACAGGCCAACTATGGCTACACCTTC. This encodes CASKRQANYGYTF.

This clone was detected only once. The gene calls are TRBV18 and TRBJ2-5; no firm D call. The V gene's germline CDR1 is KGHSH and CDR2 LQKENI. The CDR3 has 15 amino acids. The V and J ends lost 0 bases and 4 bases respectively, with 12 bases between them. CDR3 nucleotide sequence: TGTGCCAGCTCACCACCCAGGCAGAGCCCAGAGACCCAGTACTTC. Translated: CASSPPRQSPETQYF.

The genes are TRBV11-3 and TRBJ2-3; TRBD2 matches at 10 bases. The CDR3 is made up of 15 amino acids. Looked up from germline, CDR1 is SGHNT and CDR2 is YENEEA. Unmatched junction bases numbered 5, after V lost 8 bases and J lost 0 bases. CDR3: CASGGLALSTDTQYF. CDR3 nucleotides: TGTGCCAGCGGGGGACTAGCGCTCAGCACAGATACGCAGTATTTT.

This rearrangement joins TRBV29-1 to TRBJ1-4; weak D call: TRBD1 (5 bases). The CDR3 has 12 amino acids. Germline CDR1 is SQVTM and CDR2 is ANQGSEA. V was pared by 5 bases and J by 7 bases, with 11 bases between. The CDR3 is CSVLGVGEKLFF. The CDR3 DNA is TGCAGCGTTTTAGGGGTGGGTGAAAAACTGTTTTTT.

The chain has TRBV29-1 and TRBJ1-1; no firm D call. The CDR3 runs 10 residues. V was cut by 4 bases and J by 7 bases, with 7 bases left in between. Per the germline V gene, CDR1 is SQVTM and CDR2 is ANQGSEA. The CDR3 coding sequence is TGCAGCGTTGTCCTATTTGAAGCTTTCTTT. It encodes CSVVLFEAFF. The full variable domain, in which reference TRBV29-1 and TRBJ1-1 provide the parts outside the CDR3, is SAVISQKPSRDICQRGTSLTIQCQVDSQVTMMFWYRQQPGQSLTLIATANQGSEATYESGFVIDKFPISRPNLTFSTLTVSNMSPEDSSIYLCSVVLFEAFFGQGTRLTVV.

The rearrangement joins TRBV6-5 to TRBJ1-2; D perhaps matches TRBD1 (5 bases). The V end was cut by 4 bases, the J end by 5 bases, with 8 bases between. CDR3 length: 12 amino acids. Germline CDR1 reads MNHEY; CDR2 reads SVGAGI. The CDR3 DNA is TGTGCCAGCAGTTCGGGACGGTATGGCTACACCTTC. Its protein product is CASSSGRYGYTF.

V and J are TRBV11-2 and TRBJ2-1; maybe TRBD2 (6 bases). CDR1 and CDR2 from the germline V gene are SGHAT and FQNNGV. Trimming pared 6 bases from V and 8 bases from J, leaving 26 bases between. The CDR3 contains 17 residues. CDR3 sequence: CASSPGLARERGDEQFF. The CDR3, as DNA: TGTGCCAGCAGTCCCGGGCTAGCCCGGGAGAGAGGCGATGAGCAGTTCTTC.

On this clone: The junction departs from germline at one end; a sequencing error may be responsible. V usage is TRBV7-9 and J usage is TRBJ2-1; D is unclear. The CDR3 loop spans 11 amino acids. Looked up from germline, CDR1 is SEHNR and CDR2 is FQNEAQ (reference sequence). The CDR3 region is CGFSSYNEQFF. For the CDR3, the DNA is TGCGGATTTAGCTCCTACAATGAGCAGTTCTTC.

The rearrangement links TRBV6-6 to TRBJ2-4, with TRBD2 matching over 7 bases. J gave up 5 bases and V 9 bases, and 7 bases lay outside the gene matches. The CDR3 spans 13 residues. Germline V gene lookup returns CDR1 MNHNY and CDR2 SVGAGI (reference sequence). This CDR3 is CASESGIENIQYF. Written as DNA, the CDR3 is TGTGCCAGTGAAAGCGGGATTGAAAACATTCAGTACTTC.

The CDR3: CASSGNTSGGKQFF. The CDR3 DNA sequence: TGTGCCAGCAGTGGTAATACTAGCGGGGGGAAGCAGTTCTTC. The rearrangement uses TRBV6-1 and TRBJ2-1; TRBD2 aligns across 12 bases. CDR3 length equals 14 residues. CDR1 MNHNS and CDR2 SASEGT come from the germline V gene. The V segment lost 4 bases and the J segment 11 bases; nucleotides outside the gene matches: 6.

The V call is TRBV10-3, the J call TRBJ1-6; tentatively, D is TRBD1 (6 bases). Germline CDR1 reads ENHRY; CDR2 reads SYGVKD. CDR3 size: 17 residues. The V and J ends lost 0 bases and 6 bases respectively, with 15 bases between them. CDR3 DNA: TGTGCCATCAGTGAGTCGAGGGGGGCGCCTGGTAATTCACCCCTCCACTTT. Its protein is CAISESRGAPGNSPLHF.

V gene TRBV7-2 combines with J gene TRBJ2-7; the D gene could be TRBD1 or TRBD2 (5 bases each). The CDR3 consists of 15 residues. The V end was cut by 3 bases, the J end by 3 bases, with 15 bases between. Germline-derived CDR1 and CDR2 are SGHTA and FQGNSA. The CDR3 DNA follows: TGTGCCAGCAGCTTCAGATCGATTGGGGGCTACGAGCAGTACTTC. Translated: CASSFRSIGGYEQYF.